What follows describes a single T cell receptor (beta chain). The antigen it binds to is not known. Per-base qualities were not stored, and no clone one base away is much larger. The sample originates from a study of shared clonotypes between healthy human individuals (dated by TCRdb to 2020 to 2022). About the investigation overall: A few men and a couple of women, aged 18 to 49 years, made up the cohort. To estimate repertoire size and how much clonotype sharing occurs between individuals, the study deeply sequenced the blood TCR repertoires of about 5 healthy adults. To increase sequencing depth and limit assay-specific biases, different laboratories used diverse techniques to prepare libraries and sequence TCR repertoires. Per donor, leukapheresis produced somewhere between about 0.8 and 9 billion PBMCs.

TCR CDR3 regions were amplified from genomic DNA by multiplex PCR using the deep immunoSEQ assay. Extracted genomic DNA from each cell subset was spread evenly across all wells of several immunoSEQ 96-well plates, with each plate serving as a replicate. For unsorted PBMC, approximately 290 ng genomic DNA, equal to 30,000 or so T cell genomes, was loaded into each replicate PCR. Ten immunoSEQ deep assay plates were used to sequence unsorted PBMC genomic DNA. Purified libraries were measured with a Qubit 3.0 fluorometer, size-checked on a Bioanalyzer 2100, and measured again with the KAPA Library Quantification kit. Every immunoSEQ 96-well plate was sequenced on a separate single-read 150-cycle Illumina NextSeq 550 flow cell. In the authors' own workflow: Because the immunoSEQ output held only junctional sequences and lacked quality scores, the filtering could not match the filtering applied to full-length reads. Sequences were annotated with PyIR, a Python wrapper for IgBLAST v1.9, using IMGT germline references to assign V/J genes and CDR3. Any read was removed if the V/J assignment was weak (E-value above 1e-6), the CDR3 was missing, or the read contained stop codons, out-of-frame junctions, or ambiguous translated residues. V3J clonotypes were defined as sequences sharing an identical inferred V gene, J gene, and CDR3 amino acid sequence. To compute the percentage overlap between repertoires, the number of shared unique clonotypes was divided by the size of the smaller repertoire. Richness of each repertoire was evaluated using RTK rarefaction, the Chao1 estimator, and Recon v2.1 estimates of unobserved clonotypes. TCRdb stores this immuneACCESS table with in-frame sequences only. Part of the clones is absent; in the studies checked, under half of the shortfall reflects unresolved V genes, and no reason is known for the rest. The V and J calls and clone size are taken from that table; D and trimming were inferred from the DNA. The sample table records nearly 500,000 clones; less than 80% of these occur just once. The ten most abundant clones make up approximately 13% of the sample.

The germline V gene gives CDR1 as SGHRS and CDR2 as YFSETQ. Trimming costs V 0 bases and J 4 bases, and their ends lie 9 bases apart. The cysteine opens and the phenylalanine closes a CDR3 of 14 amino acids. Solely the CDR3 DNA is kept, with 42 bases framed from the first base. Donors were healthy HIV-negative adults with no recently reported acute infections or vaccinations. Every donor was a Caucasian adult living in Nashville, Tennessee, USA. For unsorted samples, 84 million or so PBMCs were counted, and genomic DNA was extracted using the QIAamp DNA Blood Mini kit. Blood was collected by leukapheresis, and PBMCs were isolated by Ficoll-Histopaque density gradient centrifugation and then cryopreserved in liquid nitrogen vapor phase. What the study reported, not specific to this receptor: Only blood was sampled, and tissue TCR repertoires likely differ from those in blood. The small number of donors limited the genetic and exposure-history diversity represented. Pairwise subsampling led to the expectation that sequencing depth would affect the degree of clonotype sharing among donors.

This sequence was found in a woman in her 40s in good health. Some clones in this sample may be carry-over from other donors' samples. The chain is assembled from TRBV5-1 and TRBJ2-3; the best D guess is TRBD2, with 6 bases matching. Sequencing used PBMCs. The CDR3 region has the sequence CASSLGLASDTQYF. The bases are TGCGCCAGCAGCTTGGGGCTAGCGTCAGATACGCAGTATTTT.